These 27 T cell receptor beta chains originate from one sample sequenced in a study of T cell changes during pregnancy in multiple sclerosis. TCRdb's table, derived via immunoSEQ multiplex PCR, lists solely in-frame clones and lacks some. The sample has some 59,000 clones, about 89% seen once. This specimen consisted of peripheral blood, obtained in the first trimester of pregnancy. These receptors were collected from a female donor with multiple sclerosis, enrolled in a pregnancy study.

The DNA of the CDR3 is TGTGCCAGCAGCTTAGGTGGGACTAGCATCCACGAGCAGTACTTC. Encoded protein: CASSLGGTSIHEQYF. The V and J genes are TRBV7-8 and TRBJ2-7, with 9 nucleotides matching TRBD2. Germline V gene data show CDR1 as SGHVS and CDR2 as FQNEAQ. Losses at the gene ends were 1 base for V and 5 bases for J; bases not matched to a gene: 6. There are 15 residues in the CDR3.

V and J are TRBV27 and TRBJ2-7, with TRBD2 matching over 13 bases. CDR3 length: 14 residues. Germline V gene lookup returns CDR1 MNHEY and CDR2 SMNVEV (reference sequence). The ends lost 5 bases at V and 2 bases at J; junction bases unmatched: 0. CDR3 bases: TGTGCCAGCAGTGGGACTAGCGGGGCCTACGAGCAGTACTTC. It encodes CASSGTSGAYEQYF.

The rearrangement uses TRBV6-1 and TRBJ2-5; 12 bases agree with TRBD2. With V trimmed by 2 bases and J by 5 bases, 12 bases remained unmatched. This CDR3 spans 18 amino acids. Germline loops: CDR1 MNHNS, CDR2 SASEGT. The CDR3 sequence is CASSELASGGAFGETQYF. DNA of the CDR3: TGTGCCAGCAGTGAACTGGCTAGCGGGGGGGCCTTTGGGGAGACCCAGTACTTC.

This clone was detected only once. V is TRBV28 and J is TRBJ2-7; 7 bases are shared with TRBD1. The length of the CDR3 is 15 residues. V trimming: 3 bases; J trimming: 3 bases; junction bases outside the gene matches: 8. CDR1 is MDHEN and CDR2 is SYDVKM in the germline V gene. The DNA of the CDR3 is TGTGCCAGCAGTTTTGGTAGGGGACAGAACTACGAGCAGTACTTC. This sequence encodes CASSFGRGQNYEQYF.

The CDR3 sequence: CASRLAGEEYEQYF. CDR3 DNA sequence: TGTGCCAGCAGGCTAGCGGGAGAGGAGTACGAGCAGTACTTC. J is TRBJ2-7 and V is TRBV6-1; 10 bases are a match to TRBD2. Germline CDR1 MNHNS, CDR2 SASEGT. The CDR3 length is 14 residues. The ends lost 6 bases at V and 4 bases at J; junction bases unmatched: 6.

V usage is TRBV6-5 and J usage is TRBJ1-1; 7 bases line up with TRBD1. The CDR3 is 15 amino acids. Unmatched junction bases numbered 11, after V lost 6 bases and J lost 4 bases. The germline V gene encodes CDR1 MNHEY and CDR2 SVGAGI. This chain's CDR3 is CASRTRGNLGTEAFF. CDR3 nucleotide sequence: TGTGCCAGCAGGACCAGGGGGAACTTAGGCACTGAAGCTTTCTTT.

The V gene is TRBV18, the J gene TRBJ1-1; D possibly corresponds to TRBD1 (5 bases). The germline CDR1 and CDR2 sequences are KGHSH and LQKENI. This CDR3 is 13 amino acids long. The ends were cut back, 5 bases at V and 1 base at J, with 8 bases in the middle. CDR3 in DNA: TGTGCCAGCTCAACGGACACGAACACTGAAGCTTTCTTT. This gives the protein CASSTDTNTEAFF.

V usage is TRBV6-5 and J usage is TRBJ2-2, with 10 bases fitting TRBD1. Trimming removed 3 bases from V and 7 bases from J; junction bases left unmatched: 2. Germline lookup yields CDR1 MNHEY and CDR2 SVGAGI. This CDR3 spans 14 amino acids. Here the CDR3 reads CASSYGTGVGELFF. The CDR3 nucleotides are TGTGCCAGCAGTTATGGGACAGGGGTCGGGGAGCTGTTTTTT.

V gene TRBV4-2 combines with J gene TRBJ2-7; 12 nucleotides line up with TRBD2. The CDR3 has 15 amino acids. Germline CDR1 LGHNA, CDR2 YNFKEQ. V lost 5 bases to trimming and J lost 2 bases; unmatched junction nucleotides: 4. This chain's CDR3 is CASSGSSGRAYEQYF. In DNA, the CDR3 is TGTGCCAGCAGCGGTTCTAGCGGGAGGGCCTACGAGCAGTACTTC.

In DNA, the CDR3 is TGTGCCAGCAGTTTCGGGGGAAGCAATCAGCCCCAGCATTTT. Translated, it gives CASSFGGSNQPQHF. The chain combines TRBV5-4 with TRBJ1-5, with a possible D match to TRBD1 (5 bases). Germline assignment: CDR1 SGHNT and CDR2 YYREEE (reference sequence). The V gene lost 5 bases and the J gene lost 1 base, with 10 bases spanning the gap. The length of the CDR3 is 14 residues.

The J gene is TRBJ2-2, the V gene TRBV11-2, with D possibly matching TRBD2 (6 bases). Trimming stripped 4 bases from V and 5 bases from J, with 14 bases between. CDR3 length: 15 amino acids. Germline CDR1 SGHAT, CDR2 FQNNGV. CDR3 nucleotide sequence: TGTGCCAGCAGCTCTCTCGGCGGGAAAACCGGGGAGCTGTTTTTT. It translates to CASSSLGGKTGELFF.

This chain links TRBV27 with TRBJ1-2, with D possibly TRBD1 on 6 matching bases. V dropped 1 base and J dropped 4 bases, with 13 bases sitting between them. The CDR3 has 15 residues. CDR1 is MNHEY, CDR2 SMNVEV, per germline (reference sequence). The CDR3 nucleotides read TGTGCCAGCAGTTTATTCCCTACAGGGCCCTATGGCTACACCTTC. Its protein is CASSLFPTGPYGYTF.

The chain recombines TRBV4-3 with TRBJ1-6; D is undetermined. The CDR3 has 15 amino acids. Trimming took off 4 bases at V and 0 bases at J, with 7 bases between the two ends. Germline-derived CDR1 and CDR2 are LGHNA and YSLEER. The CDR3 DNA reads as TGCGCCAGCAGCCCAGACGGCTCCTATAATTCACCCCTCCACTTT. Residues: CASSPDGSYNSPLHF.

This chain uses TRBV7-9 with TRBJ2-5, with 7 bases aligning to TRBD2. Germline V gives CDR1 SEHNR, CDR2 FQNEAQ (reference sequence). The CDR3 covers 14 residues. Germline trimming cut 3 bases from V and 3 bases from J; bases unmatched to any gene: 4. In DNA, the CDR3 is TGTGCCAGCAGCTTGGTCGGGGGGAAAGAGACCCAGTACTTC. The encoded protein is CASSLVGGKETQYF.

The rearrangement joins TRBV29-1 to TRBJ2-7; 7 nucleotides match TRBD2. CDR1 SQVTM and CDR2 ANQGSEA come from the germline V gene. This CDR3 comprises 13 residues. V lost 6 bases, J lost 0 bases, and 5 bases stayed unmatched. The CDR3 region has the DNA TGCAGCGTCCGGGAGGCGAGCTCCTACGAGCAGTACTTC. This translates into CSVREASSYEQYF.

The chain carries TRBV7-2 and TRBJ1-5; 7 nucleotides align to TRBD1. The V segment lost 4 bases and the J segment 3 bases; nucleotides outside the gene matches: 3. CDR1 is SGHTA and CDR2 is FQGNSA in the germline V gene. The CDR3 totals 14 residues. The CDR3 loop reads CASSWGQTNQPQHF. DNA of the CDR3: TGTGCCAGCAGCTGGGGACAGACCAATCAGCCCCAGCATTTT.

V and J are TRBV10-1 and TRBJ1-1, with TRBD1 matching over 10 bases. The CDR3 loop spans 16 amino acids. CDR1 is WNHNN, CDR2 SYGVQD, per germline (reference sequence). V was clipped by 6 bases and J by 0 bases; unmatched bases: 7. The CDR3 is CASSDPGQGMNTEAFF. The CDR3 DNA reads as TGCGCCAGCAGCGACCCGGGACAGGGGATGAACACTGAAGCTTTCTTT.

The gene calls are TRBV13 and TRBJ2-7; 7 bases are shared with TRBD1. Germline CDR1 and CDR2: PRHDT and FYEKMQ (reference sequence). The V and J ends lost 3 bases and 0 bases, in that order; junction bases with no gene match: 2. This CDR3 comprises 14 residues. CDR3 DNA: TGTGCCAGCAGCTTGCCAGGGGGCTCCTACGAGCAGTACTTC. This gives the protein CASSLPGGSYEQYF. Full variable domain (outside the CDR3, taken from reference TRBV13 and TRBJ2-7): AAGVIQSPRHLIKEKRETATLKCYPIPRHDTVYWYQQGPGQDPQFLISFYEKMQSDKGSIPDRFSAQQFSDYHSELNMSSLELGDSALYFCASSLPGGSYEQYFGPGTRLTVT.

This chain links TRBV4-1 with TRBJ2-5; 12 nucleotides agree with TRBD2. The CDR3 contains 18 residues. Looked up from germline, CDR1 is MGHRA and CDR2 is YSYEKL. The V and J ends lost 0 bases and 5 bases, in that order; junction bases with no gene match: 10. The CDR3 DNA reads TGCGCCAGCAGCCAAGATCGACGACTAGCGGGAGTCGTGGAGACCCAGTACTTC. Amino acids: CASSQDRRLAGVVETQYF.

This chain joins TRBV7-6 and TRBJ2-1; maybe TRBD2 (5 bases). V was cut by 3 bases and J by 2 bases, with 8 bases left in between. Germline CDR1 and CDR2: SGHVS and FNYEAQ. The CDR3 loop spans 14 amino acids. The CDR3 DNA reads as TGTGCCAGCAGCTTTGGACTTCCCTACAATGAGCAGTTCTTC. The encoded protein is CASSFGLPYNEQFF.

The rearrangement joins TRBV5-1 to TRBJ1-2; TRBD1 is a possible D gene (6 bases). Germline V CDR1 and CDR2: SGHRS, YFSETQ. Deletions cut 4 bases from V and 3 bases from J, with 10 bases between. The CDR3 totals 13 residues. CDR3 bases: TGCGCCAGCAGCCAAGGGGGGGACTATGGCTACACCTTC. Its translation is CASSQGGDYGYTF.

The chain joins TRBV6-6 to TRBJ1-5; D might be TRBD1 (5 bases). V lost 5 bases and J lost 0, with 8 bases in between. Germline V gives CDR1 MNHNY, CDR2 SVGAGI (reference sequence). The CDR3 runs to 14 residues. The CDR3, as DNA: TGTGCCAGCAGTAAGACAGATAGCAATCAGCCCCAGCATTTT. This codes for CASSKTDSNQPQHF.

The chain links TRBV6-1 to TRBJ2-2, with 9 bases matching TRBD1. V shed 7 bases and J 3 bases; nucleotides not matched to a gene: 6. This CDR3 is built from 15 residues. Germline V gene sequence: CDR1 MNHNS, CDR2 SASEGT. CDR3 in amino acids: CASTRRTGDTGELFF. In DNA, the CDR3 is TGTGCCAGCACCCGACGGACAGGGGACACCGGGGAGCTGTTTTTT.

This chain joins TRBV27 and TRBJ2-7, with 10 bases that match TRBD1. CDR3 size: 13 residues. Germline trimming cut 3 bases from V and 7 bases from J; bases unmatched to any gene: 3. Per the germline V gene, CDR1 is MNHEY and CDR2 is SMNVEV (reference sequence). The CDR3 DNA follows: TGTGCCAGCAGTTTGGGACAGGGGAAAGAGCAGTACTTC. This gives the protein CASSLGQGKEQYF.

CDR3 sequence (DNA): TGCGCCAGCAGCCAAGGAGTACCCGGGACAGGCAGAGCCAAAAACATTCAGTACTTC. It encodes CASSQGVPGTGRAKNIQYF. The J gene is TRBJ2-4, the V gene TRBV4-3; TRBD1 aligns across 8 bases. This CDR3 spans 19 amino acids. Germline V gene data show CDR1 as LGHNA and CDR2 as YSLEER. V was pared by 1 base and J by 0 bases, with 11 bases of the junction left unmatched.

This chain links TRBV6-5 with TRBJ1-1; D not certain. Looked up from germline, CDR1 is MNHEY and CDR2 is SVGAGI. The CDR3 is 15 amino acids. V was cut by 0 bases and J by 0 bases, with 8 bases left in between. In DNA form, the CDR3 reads TGTGCCAGCAGTTACTCAGGAGTCATGAACACTGAAGCTTTCTTT. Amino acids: CASSYSGVMNTEAFF.

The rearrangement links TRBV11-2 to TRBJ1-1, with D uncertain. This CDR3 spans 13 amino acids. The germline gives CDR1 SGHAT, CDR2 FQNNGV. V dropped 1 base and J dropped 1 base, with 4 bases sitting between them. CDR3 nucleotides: TGTGCCAGCAGCTTAGTAGCGAACACTGAAGCTTTCTTT. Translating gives CASSLVANTEAFF.